This T cell receptor beta chain was recorded in a study of shared clonotypes between healthy human individuals. Study results and caveats: The authors sampled blood alone, and tissue repertoires likely differ. Donor scarcity curtailed the genetic and exposure-history diversity represented herein.

All donors qualified as healthy HIV-negative adults and had experienced no recent acute infections or vaccinations. Here immunoSEQ multiplex PCR was the method, and the copy in TCRdb shows in-frame clones only, minus some. The sample comprises more than 850,000 clones, approximately 80% of which are singletons, and about 0.52% rests with the top ten. V lost 5 bases and J 5 bases, leaving 17 bases between the germline ends. Per the germline V gene, CDR1 is SGHRS and CDR2 is YFSETQ. The CDR3 covers 14 residues. As regards this clone: As yet, its antigen is unknown.

Sequenced material: memory CD4+ T cells from PBMCs. Subset of the sample: CD45RA-negative fraction. This clonotype was sampled from a man aged 18 to 29 in good health. Some clones in this sample may be carry-over from other donors' samples. The chain is built from TRBV5-1 and TRBJ2-7; D possibly corresponds to TRBD1 (7 bases). The CDR3 sequence is CASRQAGGYDEQYF. CDR3 in DNA: TGCGCCAGCAGGCAAGCAGGGGGGTACGACGAGCAGTACTTC. Filled out from reference TRBV5-1 and TRBJ2-7, the complete variable domain reads KAGVTQTPRYLIKTRGQQVTLSCSPISGHRSVSWYQQTPGQGLQFLFEYFSETQRNKGNFPGRFSGRQFSNSRSEMNVSTLELGDSALYLCASRQAGGYDEQYFGPGTRLTVT.